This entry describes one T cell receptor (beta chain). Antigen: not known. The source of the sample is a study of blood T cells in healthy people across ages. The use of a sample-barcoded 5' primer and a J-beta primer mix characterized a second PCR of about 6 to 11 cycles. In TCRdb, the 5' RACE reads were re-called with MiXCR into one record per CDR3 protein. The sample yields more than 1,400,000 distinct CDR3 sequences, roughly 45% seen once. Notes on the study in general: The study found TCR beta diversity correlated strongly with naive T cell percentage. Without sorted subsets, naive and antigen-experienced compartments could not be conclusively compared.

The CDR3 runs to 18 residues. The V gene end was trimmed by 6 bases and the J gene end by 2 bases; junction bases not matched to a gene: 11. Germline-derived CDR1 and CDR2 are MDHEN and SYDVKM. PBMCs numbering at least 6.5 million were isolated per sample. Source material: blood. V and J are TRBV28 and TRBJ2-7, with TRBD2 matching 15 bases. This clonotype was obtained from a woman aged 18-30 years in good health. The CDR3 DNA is TGTGCCAGCAGCGATCCGGGACTAGCGGGGGGTCCCACCTACGAGCAGTACTTC. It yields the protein CASSDPGLAGGPTYEQYF.